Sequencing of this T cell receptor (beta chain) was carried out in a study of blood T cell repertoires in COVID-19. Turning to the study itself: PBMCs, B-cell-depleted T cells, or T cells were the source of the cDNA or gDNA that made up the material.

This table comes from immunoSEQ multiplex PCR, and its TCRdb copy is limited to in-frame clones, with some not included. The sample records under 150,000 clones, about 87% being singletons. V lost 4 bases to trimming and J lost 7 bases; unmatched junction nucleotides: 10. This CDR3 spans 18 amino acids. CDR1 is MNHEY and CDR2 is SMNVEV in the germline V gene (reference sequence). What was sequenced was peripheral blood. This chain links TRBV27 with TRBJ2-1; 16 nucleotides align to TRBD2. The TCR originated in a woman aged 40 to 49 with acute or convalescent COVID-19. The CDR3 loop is CASSSLGTSGGAWNEQFF. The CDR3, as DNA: TGTGCCAGCAGTTCCCTCGGGACTAGCGGGGGGGCTTGGAATGAGCAGTTCTTC.